One sample yielded the 17 T cell receptor beta chains listed below, sequenced in a study of neurological immune-mediated disorders. TCRdb reanalysed the 5' RACE reads using MiXCR and keeps one entry per CDR3 protein. In the table there are 15,000 to 20,000 distinct CDR3 sequences, around 11% of which are singletons. The sample was CD8+ T cells from blood. The receptors were gathered from a woman aged 45-59 years in good health.

This clonotype was found many times. V is TRBV20-1 and J is TRBJ2-3, with TRBD2 identical over 7 bases. The junction had 7 bases not matched to a gene; V was cut back by 2 bases and J by 2 bases. There are 15 residues in the CDR3. In germline, CDR1 is DFQATT, CDR2 SNEGSKA (reference sequence). This CDR3 is CSARSTSDTTDTQYF. In nucleotides, the CDR3 is TGCAGTGCTAGATCAACTAGCGATACCACAGATACGCAGTATTTT.

Ten or more counts support this clonotype. V usage is TRBV28 and J usage is TRBJ2-1; 13 bases fit TRBD2. Looked up from germline, CDR1 is MDHEN and CDR2 is SYDVKM. This CDR3 region has 14 residues. Trimming cost V 5 bases and J 7 bases; bases outside gene matches: 2. This CDR3 reads CASSPTSGRNEQFF. The CDR3 coding sequence is TGTGCCAGCAGTCCGACTAGCGGGAGGAATGAGCAGTTCTTC.

This clonotype was counted ten times or more. The chain combines TRBV5-1 with TRBJ2-1, with 11 bases that match TRBD1. Germline V lookup: CDR1 SGHRS, CDR2 YFSETQ. Trimming cost V 0 bases and J 9 bases; bases outside gene matches: 8. This CDR3 has 16 amino acids. Written as DNA, the CDR3 is TGCGCCAGCAGCTTGGCCCGGACAGGGGGCTTACCTGAGCAGTTCTTC. Protein sequence: CASSLARTGGLPEQFF.

The CDR3 DNA follows: TGTGCCAGCAGCTTCACAATGGGAGGCTACGAGCAGTACTTC. It specifies CASSFTMGGYEQYF. V gene TRBV7-2 combines with J gene TRBJ2-7; D perhaps matches TRBD2 (6 bases). Germline V CDR1 and CDR2: SGHTA, FQGNSA. The CDR3 has 14 residues. Deletions cut 3 bases from V and 3 bases from J, with 12 bases between.

This clonotype was detected many times. The rearrangement uses TRBV28 and TRBJ2-7, with D perhaps matching TRBD1 (6 bases). CDR1 and CDR2 from the germline V gene are MDHEN and SYDVKM. This CDR3 has 14 amino acids. V shed 6 bases and J shed 0 bases, with 12 bases lying between them. The CDR3 reads CASRPMDSSYEQYF. The CDR3 bases are TGTGCCAGCAGGCCTATGGACAGCTCCTACGAGCAGTACTTC.

The sample holds many counts of this clonotype. This CDR3 is CASSLVAAGTNFFYEQYF. CDR3 coding DNA: TGTGCCAGCAGCTTAGTTGCCGCCGGGACAAATTTCTTCTACGAGCAGTACTTC. J is TRBJ2-7 and V is TRBV7-2; D is possibly TRBD1 (6 bases). Per the germline V gene, CDR1 is SGHTA and CDR2 is FQGNSA. V lost 1 base and J lost 3, with 22 bases in between. The CDR3 contains 18 residues.

The V and J genes are TRBV2 and TRBJ2-1, with TRBD2 as a possible D gene (5 bases). V was pared by 10 bases and J by 2 bases, with 18 bases between. The CDR3 is 15 residues long. CDR1 and CDR2 (germline): SNHLY, FYNNEI. CDR3 region: CATQARLTTYNEQFF. The DNA of the CDR3 is TGTGCCACCCAGGCTAGACTAACGACCTACAATGAGCAGTTCTTC.

This clonotype was seen many times. The chain employs TRBV5-1 and TRBJ2-3, with D unresolved. The CDR3 covers 15 residues. Trimming left V 0 bases short and J 4 bases short, with 12 bases between. Germline V gene data show CDR1 as SGHRS and CDR2 as YFSETQ. In nucleotides, the CDR3 is TGCGCCAGCAGCTTGGCCAGTACTCGGGCAGATACGCAGTATTTT. Protein sequence: CASSLASTRADTQYF. Looking up the rest from reference TRBV5-1 and TRBJ2-3 gives the full variable domain: KAGVTQTPRYLIKTRGQQVTLSCSPISGHRSVSWYQQTPGQGLQFLFEYFSETQRNKGNFPGRFSGRQFSNSRSEMNVSTLELGDSALYLCASSLASTRADTQYFGPGTRLTVL.

This clonotype has a count of ten or more. V and J are TRBV6-4 and TRBJ2-1, with 10 bases lining up with TRBD1. CDR1 is MRHNA, CDR2 SNTAGT, per germline. V dropped 3 bases and J dropped 0; count of bases not matched to a gene: 11. CDR3 size: 19 residues. The CDR3 region has the DNA TGTGCCAGCAGTGAGCGGGACAGGGGAATCTACAGCTCCTACAATGAGCAGTTCTTC. This sequence encodes CASSERDRGIYSSYNEQFF.

V gene TRBV7-9 combines with J gene TRBJ2-3, with 8 nucleotides matching TRBD2. V was clipped by 4 bases and J by 0 bases; unmatched bases: 3. Looked up from germline, CDR1 is SEHNR and CDR2 is FQNEAQ (reference sequence). There are 15 residues in the CDR3. CDR3 in DNA: TGTGCCAGCAGCTGGTCGGGAGGGAGCACAGATACGCAGTATTTT. It translates to CASSWSGGSTDTQYF.

In this sample, this clonotype turned up many times. The V call is TRBV6-5, the J call TRBJ2-3, with TRBD2 identical over 9 bases. J gave up 0 bases and V 0 bases, and 4 bases lay outside the gene matches. CDR3 length: 17 residues. Germline V gives CDR1 MNHEY, CDR2 SVGAGI. The CDR3 bases are TGTGCCAGCAGTTACTCTGGACTAGCGACTAGCACAGATACGCAGTATTTT. It is translated as CASSYSGLATSTDTQYF.

This clonotype was detected ten times or more. The chain joins TRBV20-1 to TRBJ2-7, with 8 bases that match TRBD2. This CDR3 contains 13 residues. Looked up from germline, CDR1 is DFQATT and CDR2 is SNEGSKA (reference sequence). For the CDR3, the DNA is TGCAGAGACCCCGGGACTAGGTCCTACGAGCAGTACTTC. This gives the protein CRDPGTRSYEQYF.

This clonotype was counted ten times or more. The chain combines TRBV15 with TRBJ2-7, with 10 bases fitting TRBD2. The CDR3 length is 19 residues. CDR1 and CDR2 (germline): LNHNV, YYDKDF (reference sequence). V trimming: 0 bases; J trimming: 7 bases; junction bases outside the gene matches: 18. The CDR3 DNA follows: TGTGCCACCAGCAGAGATCTTCCTTTTCGGGCTAGCGGGAGCGGTGAGCAGTACTTC. Translated: CATSRDLPFRASGSGEQYF.

At least ten counts were recorded for this clonotype. The chain joins TRBV15 to TRBJ2-1, with 10 bases that match TRBD2. Germline V gene data show CDR1 as LNHNV and CDR2 as YYDKDF (reference sequence). Trimming removed 4 bases from V and 9 bases from J; junction bases left unmatched: 9. This CDR3 has 15 residues. Written as DNA, the CDR3 is TGTGCCACCAGCACCCGAGCGGGAGGGCCCGGTGAGCAGTTCTTC. Amino acids: CATSTRAGGPGEQFF. Together with reference TRBV15 and TRBJ2-1, the CDR3 gives the full variable domain: DAMVIQNPRYQVTQFGKPVTLSCSQTLNHNVMYWYQQKSSQAPKLLFHYYDKDFNNEADTPDNFQSRRPNTSFCFLDIRSPGLGDTAMYLCATSTRAGGPGEQFFGPGTRLTVL.

This clonotype has at least ten counts. The genes are TRBV9 and TRBJ1-1; D not resolved. Trimming cost V 0 bases and J 1 base, with 4 bases left between them. This CDR3 is built from 13 residues. The V gene's germline CDR1 is SGDLS and CDR2 YYNGEE. CDR3 sequence: CASSVGPNTEAFF. CDR3 DNA sequence: TGTGCCAGCAGCGTAGGGCCGAACACTGAAGCTTTCTTT.

V usage is TRBV28 and J usage is TRBJ1-5; D is perhaps TRBD1 (5 bases). The germline V gene encodes CDR1 MDHEN and CDR2 SYDVKM. Trimming left V 6 bases short and J 0 bases short, with 21 bases between. The length of the CDR3 is 18 residues. In DNA, the CDR3 is TGTGCCAGCAGAGCTACATTAACGGGACCATATAGCAATCAGCCCCAGCATTTT. Translating it yields CASRATLTGPYSNQPQHF.

This clonotype was recorded at least ten times. The J gene is TRBJ2-7, the V gene TRBV12-3 or TRBV12-4, with 9 bases aligning to TRBD1. V dropped 3 bases and J dropped 2; count of bases not matched to a gene: 23. The CDR3 extends over 21 amino acids. This chain's CDR3 is CASSFRTGVMVSISEAYEQYF. The CDR3 DNA is TGTGCCAGCAGTTTTCGGACAGGGGTAATGGTGTCGATCTCCGAAGCCTACGAGCAGTACTTC.